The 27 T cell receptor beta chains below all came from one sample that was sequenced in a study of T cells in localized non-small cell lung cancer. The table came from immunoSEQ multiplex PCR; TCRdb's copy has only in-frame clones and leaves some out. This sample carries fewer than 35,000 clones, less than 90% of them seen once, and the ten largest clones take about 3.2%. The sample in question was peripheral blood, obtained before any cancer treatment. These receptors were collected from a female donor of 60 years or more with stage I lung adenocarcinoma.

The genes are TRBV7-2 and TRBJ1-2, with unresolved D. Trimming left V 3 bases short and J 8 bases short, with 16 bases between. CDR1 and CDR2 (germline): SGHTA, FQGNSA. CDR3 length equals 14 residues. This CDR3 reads CASSFTGLPGGYTF. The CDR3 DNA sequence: TGTGCCAGCAGCTTCACCGGGTTACCGGGGGGCTACACCTTC.

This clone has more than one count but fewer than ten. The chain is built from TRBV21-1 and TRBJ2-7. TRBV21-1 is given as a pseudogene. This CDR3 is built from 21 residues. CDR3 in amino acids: CASSKRTDGSGDGTRSYEQYF. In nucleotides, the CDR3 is TGTGCCAGCAGCAAAAGGACGGACGGTTCCGGGGACGGGACCCGCTCCTACGAGCAGTACTTC.

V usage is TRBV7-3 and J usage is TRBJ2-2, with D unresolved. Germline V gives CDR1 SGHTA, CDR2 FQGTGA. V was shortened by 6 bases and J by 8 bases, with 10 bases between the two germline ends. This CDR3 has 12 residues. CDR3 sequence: CASRKWGGELFF. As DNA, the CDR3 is TGTGCCAGCAGGAAATGGGGAGGGGAGCTGTTTTTT.

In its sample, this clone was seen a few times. In DNA form, the CDR3 reads TGTGCCAGTAGTATAATGTCTGGGACAGCGACTGAAGCTTTCTTT. It is translated as CASSIMSGTATEAFF. The chain links TRBV19 to TRBJ1-1; 7 positions agree with TRBD1. The CDR3 totals 15 residues. After removal of 2 bases from V and 5 bases from J, the junction contained 8 bases not matched to a gene. Germline CDR1 LNHDA, CDR2 SQIVND (reference sequence).

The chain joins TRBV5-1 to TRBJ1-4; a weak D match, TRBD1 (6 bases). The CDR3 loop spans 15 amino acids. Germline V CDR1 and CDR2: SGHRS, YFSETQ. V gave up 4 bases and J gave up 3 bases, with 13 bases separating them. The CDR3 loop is CASSGGRGANEKLFF. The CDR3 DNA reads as TGCGCCAGCAGCGGAGGCAGGGGAGCTAATGAAAAACTGTTTTTT.

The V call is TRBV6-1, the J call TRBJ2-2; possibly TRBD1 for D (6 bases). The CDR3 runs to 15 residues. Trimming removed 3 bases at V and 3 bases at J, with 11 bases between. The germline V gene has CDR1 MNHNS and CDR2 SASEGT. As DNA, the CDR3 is TGTGCCAGCAGTGATTTACAGGGTTACACCGGGGAGCTGTTTTTT. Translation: CASSDLQGYTGELFF.

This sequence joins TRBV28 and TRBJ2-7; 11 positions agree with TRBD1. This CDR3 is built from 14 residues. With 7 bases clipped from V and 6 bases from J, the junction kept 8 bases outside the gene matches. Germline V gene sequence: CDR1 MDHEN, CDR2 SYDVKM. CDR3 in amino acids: CASTPGTGGREQYF. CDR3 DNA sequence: TGTGCCAGCACCCCCGGGACAGGGGGGCGCGAGCAGTACTTC.

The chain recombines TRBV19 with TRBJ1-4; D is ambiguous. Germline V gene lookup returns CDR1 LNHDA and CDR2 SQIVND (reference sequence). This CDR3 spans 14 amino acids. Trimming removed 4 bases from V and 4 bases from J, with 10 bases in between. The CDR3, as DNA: TGTGCCAGTAGTACCCGACTTAATAATGAAAAACTGTTTTTT. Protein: CASSTRLNNEKLFF.

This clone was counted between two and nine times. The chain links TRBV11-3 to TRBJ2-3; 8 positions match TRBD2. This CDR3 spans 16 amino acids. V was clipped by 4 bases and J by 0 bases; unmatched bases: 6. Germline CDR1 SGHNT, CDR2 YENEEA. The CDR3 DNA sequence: TGTGCCAGCAGCTCCTTAGCGGGGACTAGCACAGATACGCAGTATTTT. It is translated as CASSSLAGTSTDTQYF. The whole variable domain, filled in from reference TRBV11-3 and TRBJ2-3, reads EAGVVQSPRYKIIEKKQPVAFWCNPISGHNTLYWYLQNLGQGPELLIRYENEEAVDDSQLPKDRFSAERLKGVDSTLKIQPAELGDSAVYLCASSSLAGTSTDTQYFGPGTRLTVL.

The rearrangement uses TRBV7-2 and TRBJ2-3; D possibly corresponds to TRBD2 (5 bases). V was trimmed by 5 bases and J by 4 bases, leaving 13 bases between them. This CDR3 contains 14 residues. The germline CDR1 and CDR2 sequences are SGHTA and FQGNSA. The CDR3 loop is CASSHPGRADTQYF. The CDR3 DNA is TGTGCCAGCAGCCACCCGGGAAGGGCAGATACGCAGTATTTT.

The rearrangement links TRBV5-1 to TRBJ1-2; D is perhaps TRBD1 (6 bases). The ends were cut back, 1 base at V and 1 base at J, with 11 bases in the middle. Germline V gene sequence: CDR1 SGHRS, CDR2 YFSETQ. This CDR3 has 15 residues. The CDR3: CASSLNAGDNYGYTF. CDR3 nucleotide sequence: TGCGCCAGCAGCTTGAACGCAGGGGATAACTATGGCTACACCTTC.

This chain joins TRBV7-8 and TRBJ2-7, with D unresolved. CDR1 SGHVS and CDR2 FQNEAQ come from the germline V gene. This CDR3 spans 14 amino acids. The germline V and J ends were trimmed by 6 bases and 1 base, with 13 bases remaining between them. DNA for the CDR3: TGTGCCAGCAGTTCGTCATGGGATTCCTACGAGCAGTACTTC. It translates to CASSSSWDSYEQYF.

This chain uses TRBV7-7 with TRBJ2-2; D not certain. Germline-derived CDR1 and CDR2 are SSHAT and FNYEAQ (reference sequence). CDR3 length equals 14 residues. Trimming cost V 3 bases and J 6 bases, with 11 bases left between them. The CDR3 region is CASSLGFSAGELFF. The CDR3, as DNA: TGTGCCAGCAGCTTGGGGTTTAGTGCCGGGGAGCTGTTTTTT.

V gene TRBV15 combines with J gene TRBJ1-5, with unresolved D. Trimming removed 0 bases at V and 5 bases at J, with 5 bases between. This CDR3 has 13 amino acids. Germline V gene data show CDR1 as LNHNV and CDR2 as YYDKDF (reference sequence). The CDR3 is CATSRDPDQPQHF. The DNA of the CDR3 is TGTGCCACCAGCAGAGATCCGGATCAGCCCCAGCATTTT. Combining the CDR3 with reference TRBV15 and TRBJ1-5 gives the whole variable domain DAMVIQNPRYQVTQFGKPVTLSCSQTLNHNVMYWYQQKSSQAPKLLFHYYDKDFNNEADTPDNFQSRRPNTSFCFLDIRSPGLGDTAMYLCATSRDPDQPQHFGDGTRLSIL.

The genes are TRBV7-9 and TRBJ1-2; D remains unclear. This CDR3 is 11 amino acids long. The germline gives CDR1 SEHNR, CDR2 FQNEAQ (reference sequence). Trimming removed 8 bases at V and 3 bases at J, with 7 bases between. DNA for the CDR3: TGTGCCAGCCGCCAGGACTATGGCTACACCTTC. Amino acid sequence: CASRQDYGYTF.

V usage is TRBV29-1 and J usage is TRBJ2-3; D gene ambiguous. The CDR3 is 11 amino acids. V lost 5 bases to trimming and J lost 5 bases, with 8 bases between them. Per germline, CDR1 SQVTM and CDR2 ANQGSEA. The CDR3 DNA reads TGCAGCGTTCTGACTGGAGATACGCAGTATTTT. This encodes CSVLTGDTQYF.

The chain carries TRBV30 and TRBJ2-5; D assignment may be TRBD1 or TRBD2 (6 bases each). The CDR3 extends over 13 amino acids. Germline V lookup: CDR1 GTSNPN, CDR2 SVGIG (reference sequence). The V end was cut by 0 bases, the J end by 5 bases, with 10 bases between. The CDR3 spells CAWSVSGAETQYF. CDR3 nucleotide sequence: TGTGCCTGGAGTGTATCGGGGGCTGAGACCCAGTACTTC.

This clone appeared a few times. CDR3 sequence reads: CASSALTGGKDEQYF. The CDR3 DNA sequence: TGTGCCAGTAGTGCCCTTACAGGAGGAAAGGACGAGCAGTACTTC. The chain carries TRBV19 and TRBJ2-7; tentatively, D is TRBD1 or TRBD2 (5 bases each). Germline V lookup: CDR1 LNHDA, CDR2 SQIVND (reference sequence). This CDR3 spans 15 amino acids. Trimming left V 5 bases short and J 5 bases short, with 19 bases between.

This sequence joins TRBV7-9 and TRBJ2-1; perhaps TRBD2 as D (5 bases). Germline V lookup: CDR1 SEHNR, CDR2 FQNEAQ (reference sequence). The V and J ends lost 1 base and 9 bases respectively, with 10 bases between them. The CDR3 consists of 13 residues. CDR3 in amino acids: CASSLGAGGEQFF. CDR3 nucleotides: TGTGCCAGCAGCTTAGGGGCGGGTGGTGAGCAGTTCTTC.

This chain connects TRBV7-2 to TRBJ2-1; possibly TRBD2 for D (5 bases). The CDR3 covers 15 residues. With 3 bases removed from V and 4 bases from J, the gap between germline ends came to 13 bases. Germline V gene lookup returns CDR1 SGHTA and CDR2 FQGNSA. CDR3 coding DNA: TGTGCCAGCAGCTTTAGGATCCGGGGATACAATGAGCAGTTCTTC. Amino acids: CASSFRIRGYNEQFF.

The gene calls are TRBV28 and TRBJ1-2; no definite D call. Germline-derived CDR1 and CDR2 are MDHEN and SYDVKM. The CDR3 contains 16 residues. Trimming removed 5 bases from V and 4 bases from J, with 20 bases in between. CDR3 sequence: CASSPSSTDERYGYTF. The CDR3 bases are TGTGCCAGCAGTCCTTCTTCTACAGATGAGCGCTATGGCTACACCTTC.

The CDR3 sequence is CASRMASGNTGELFF. The CDR3, as DNA: TGTGCCAGCAGGATGGCTAGCGGGAACACCGGGGAGCTGTTTTTT. The V and J genes are TRBV5-4 and TRBJ2-2; 7 nucleotides align to TRBD2. The trim removed 5 bases at V and 1 base at J, leaving 5 bases unmatched. There are 15 residues in the CDR3. CDR1 is SGHNT and CDR2 is YYREEE in the germline V gene (reference sequence).

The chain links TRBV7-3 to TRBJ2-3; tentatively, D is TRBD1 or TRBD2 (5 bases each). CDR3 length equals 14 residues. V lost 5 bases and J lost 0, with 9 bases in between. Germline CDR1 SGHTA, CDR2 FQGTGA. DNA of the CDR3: TGTGCCAGCAGCGGGGGTTCTAGCACAGATACGCAGTATTTT. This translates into CASSGGSSTDTQYF.

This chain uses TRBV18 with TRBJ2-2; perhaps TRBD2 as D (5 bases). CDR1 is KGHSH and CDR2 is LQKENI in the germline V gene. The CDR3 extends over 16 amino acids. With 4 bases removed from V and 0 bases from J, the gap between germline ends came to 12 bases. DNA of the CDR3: TGTGCCAGCTCACGTTCTAGCACATCGAACACCGGGGAGCTGTTTTTT. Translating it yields CASSRSSTSNTGELFF.

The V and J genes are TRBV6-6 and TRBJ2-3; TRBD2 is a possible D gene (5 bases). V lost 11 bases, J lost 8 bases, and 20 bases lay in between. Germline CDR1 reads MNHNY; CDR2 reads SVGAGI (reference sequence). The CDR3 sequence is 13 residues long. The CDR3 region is CASGLEVPGTQYF. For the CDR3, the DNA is TGTGCCTCGGGGTTAGAAGTCCCAGGTACGCAGTATTTT.

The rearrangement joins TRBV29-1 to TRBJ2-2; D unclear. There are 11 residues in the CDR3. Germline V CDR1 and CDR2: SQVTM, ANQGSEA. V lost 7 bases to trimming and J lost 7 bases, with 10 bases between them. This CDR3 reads CSANGFGELFF. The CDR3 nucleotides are TGCAGCGCGAATGGGTTCGGGGAGCTGTTTTTT.

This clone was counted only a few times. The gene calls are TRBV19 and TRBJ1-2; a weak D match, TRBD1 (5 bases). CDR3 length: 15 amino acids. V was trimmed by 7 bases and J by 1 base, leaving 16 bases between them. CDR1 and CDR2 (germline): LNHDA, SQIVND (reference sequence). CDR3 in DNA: TGTGCCAGTACGGTGGCGGGACGGTATAACTATGGCTACACCTTC. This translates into CASTVAGRYNYGYTF.